A single sample gave rise to the 26 T cell receptor beta chains below, sequenced in a study of post-analysis software for immune sequencing data (dated by TCRdb to between 2014 and 2017). General findings and caveats noted by the study authors: Significantly higher frequencies in patients than in controls were found for a few TRBV segments, including TRBV5-6, TRBV5-1 and TRBV20-1.

Library creation used PCR. Sequencing was carried out with an Illumina HiSeq 2500. To reduce PCR and sequencing biases, unique molecular identifiers were incorporated into the TCR beta cDNA libraries. Starting from the raw public reads, TCRdb applied fastp trimming at Q25, assembled clones with MiXCR and retained in-frame beta chains. Each entry is one CDR3 protein sequence, shown with its most common DNA and genes. In all, the sample holds 450,000 to 650,000 distinct CDR3 sequences, and roughly two fifths of those were seen once. Roughly 1.8% of the sample is held by the ten biggest clonotypes. Their antigens are not known. The specimen sequenced was blood. Receptor source: a girl aged 5 to 17 with multiple sclerosis.

V gene TRBV2 combines with J gene TRBJ2-1; tentatively, D is TRBD2 (5 bases). CDR3 size: 15 residues. Per the germline V gene, CDR1 is SNHLY and CDR2 is FYNNEI. Trimming cost V 5 bases and J 8 bases, with 19 bases left between them. The CDR3 is CASSLMAGLTDEQFF. Written as DNA, the CDR3 is TGTGCCAGCAGTCTAATGGCGGGCCTGACGGATGAGCAGTTCTTC.

The genes are TRBV2 and TRBJ2-7; D gene unclear. V lost 2 bases and J lost 5, with 13 bases in between. The CDR3 spans 14 residues. Looked up from germline, CDR1 is SNHLY and CDR2 is FYNNEI. The CDR3, as DNA: TGTGCCAGCAGTGAAATGGGCACGGTCAACGAGCAGTACTTC. Amino acids: CASSEMGTVNEQYF.

The chain recombines TRBV5-1 with TRBJ2-3; 8 bases are a match to TRBD1. CDR3 length equals 13 residues. Germline V gives CDR1 SGHRS, CDR2 YFSETQ. J was trimmed by 6 bases and V by 3 bases; bases with no gene match: 3. The DNA of the CDR3 is TGCGCCAGCAGCTCGACAGGGGTGGATACGCAGTATTTT. Translation: CASSSTGVDTQYF.

CDR3 nucleotide sequence: TGTGCCAGCAGTCAAGGACAGGGGGTTGAAAAACTGTTTTTT. It is translated as CASSQGQGVEKLFF. The genes are TRBV27 and TRBJ1-4, with 10 bases identical to TRBD1. Germline CDR1 is MNHEY and CDR2 is SMNVEV (reference sequence). The V gene end was trimmed by 5 bases and the J gene end by 7 bases; junction bases not matched to a gene: 4. The CDR3 spans 14 residues.

This clonotype occurred once. Mismatch with germline at one junction end may stem from a read error. The chain joins TRBV5-1 to TRBJ2-7; no reliable D call. The CDR3 contains 12 residues. Germline-derived CDR1 and CDR2 are SGHRS and YFSETQ. CDR3 DNA: TGCGCCAGCAGCCCTAACCTCTACGGGCAGTACTTC. Its protein product is CASSPNLYGQYF.

This clonotype was observed a few times. This chain links TRBV6-5 with TRBJ1-1, with 7 bases that match TRBD1. Germline CDR1 MNHEY, CDR2 SVGAGI. J gave up 4 bases and V 5 bases, and 7 bases lay outside the gene matches. The CDR3 is 14 residues long. CDR3 amino acids: CASSPDRVGTEAFF. DNA of the CDR3: TGTGCCAGCAGTCCCGACAGGGTGGGCACTGAAGCTTTCTTT.

The V gene is TRBV5-1, the J gene TRBJ1-1; tentative D call: TRBD1 (5 bases). The germline CDR1 and CDR2 sequences are SGHRS and YFSETQ. V dropped 4 bases and J dropped 2 bases, with 12 bases sitting between them. CDR3 length: 14 residues. This chain's CDR3 is CASSKDTINTEAFF. The CDR3 DNA is TGCGCCAGCAGCAAGGACACCATCAACACTGAAGCTTTCTTT.

CDR3: CAISESGGVLGSNQPQHF. CDR3 in DNA: TGTGCCATCAGTGAGTCCGGGGGAGTACTGGGGTCCAATCAGCCCCAGCATTTT. The chain recombines TRBV10-3 with TRBJ1-5; TRBD1 might be the D (5 bases). The CDR3 loop spans 18 amino acids. Germline values: CDR1 ENHRY, CDR2 SYGVKD. V lost 0 bases and J lost 3, with 18 bases in between.

The sample holds one count of this clonotype. This sequence joins TRBV7-2 and TRBJ2-7; D is undetermined. This CDR3 region has 17 residues. From germline, CDR1 is SGHTA and CDR2 FQGNSA. Trimming took off 5 bases at V and 4 bases at J, with 24 bases between the two ends. CDR3 DNA sequence: TGTGCCAGCAGCCCCCCCGCACACCCTTTAGCCCGTTACGAGCAGTACTTC. As protein: CASSPPAHPLARYEQYF.

The chain couples TRBV7-9 to TRBJ2-5, with 9 positions matching TRBD2. Germline V gene data show CDR1 as SEHNR and CDR2 as FQNEAQ (reference sequence). This CDR3 is built from 16 residues. J was trimmed by 9 bases and V by 4 bases; bases with no gene match: 15. CDR3 region: CASSSESGLAPWAQYF. CDR3 in DNA: TGTGCCAGCAGCTCCGAATCGGGACTAGCTCCGTGGGCCCAGTACTTC.

V is TRBV6-5 and J is TRBJ2-3; D might be TRBD2 (5 bases). The V gene's germline CDR1 is MNHEY and CDR2 SVGAGI. The CDR3 runs 15 residues. V lost 5 bases to trimming and J lost 0 bases, with 12 bases between them. The CDR3 DNA sequence: TGTGCCAGCAGTCTACGGGGAGCTAGCACAGATACGCAGTATTTT. It translates to CASSLRGASTDTQYF.

The chain couples TRBV9 to TRBJ2-5, with D perhaps matching TRBD1 (5 bases). V lost 6 bases, J lost 5 bases, and 14 bases lay in between. The germline gives CDR1 SGDLS, CDR2 YYNGEE. The length of the CDR3 is 13 residues. CDR3 DNA: TGTGCCAGCACGATGGGGCTTGGGGAGACCCAGTACTTC. It encodes CASTMGLGETQYF.

A few counts support this clonotype. The V and J genes are TRBV5-1 and TRBJ2-1; 11 bases match TRBD2. The length of the CDR3 is 16 residues. V was clipped by 2 bases and J by 8 bases; unmatched bases: 9. Germline V CDR1 and CDR2: SGHRS, YFSETQ. In nucleotides, the CDR3 is TGCGCCAGCAGCTTACAGACTAGCGGGAAGGGTGATGAGCAGTTCTTC. As protein: CASSLQTSGKGDEQFF.

This clonotype came up a few times. The rearrangement joins TRBV24-1 to TRBJ2-3; 9 bases fit TRBD2. The CDR3 is 16 amino acids. CDR1 is KGHDR and CDR2 is SFDVKD in the germline V gene. J gave up 4 bases and V 2 bases, and 6 bases lay outside the gene matches. DNA for the CDR3: TGTGCCACCAGTGATTCGCTAGCGGGACGAGCAGATACGCAGTATTTT. Its protein is CATSDSLAGRADTQYF.

V gene TRBV2 combines with J gene TRBJ1-1; TRBD1 agrees at 7 bases. The CDR3 consists of 14 residues. V trimming: 6 bases; J trimming: 3 bases; junction bases outside the gene matches: 7. CDR1 is SNHLY, CDR2 FYNNEI, per germline. CDR3 DNA sequence: TGTGCCAGCAGGACAGGGAGGTTAGACACTGAAGCTTTCTTT. Its translation is CASRTGRLDTEAFF.

This clonotype was seen repeatedly, ten times or more. The chain uses TRBV20-1 and TRBJ2-2; D gene uncertain. V shed 0 bases and J shed 7 bases, with 3 bases lying between them. The CDR3 is 11 amino acids. The germline gives CDR1 DFQATT, CDR2 SNEGSKA (reference sequence). The CDR3 bases are TGCAGTGCTAGAGATGGCGGGGAGCTGTTTTTT. This codes for CSARDGGELFF.

On this clonotype: A junction end diverges from the germline sequence, so it may reflect a read error. The chain uses TRBV3-1 and TRBJ2-3, with 7 positions matching TRBD2. Germline CDR1 and CDR2: LGHDT and YNNKEL (reference sequence). There are 14 residues in the CDR3. The CDR3 region is CASSRSGKTDTRYF. The CDR3 coding sequence is TGTGCCAGCAGTCGGAGCGGGAAGACAGATACGCGGTATTTT.

J is TRBJ2-1 and V is TRBV9; D remains unclear. Germline loops: CDR1 SGDLS, CDR2 YYNGEE. V was clipped by 0 bases and J by 9 bases, with 16 bases between them. CDR3 length: 15 residues. CDR3 nucleotide sequence: TGTGCCAGCAGCGTAGGTGGCGCGGAACGTGGTGAGCAGTTCTTC. Translating it yields CASSVGGAERGEQFF.

V is TRBV5-1 and J is TRBJ2-5; 7 nucleotides agree with TRBD2. The V gene's germline CDR1 is SGHRS and CDR2 YFSETQ. CDR3 length: 14 amino acids. With V trimmed by 4 bases and J by 7 bases, 10 bases remained unmatched. The CDR3 nucleotides are TGCGCCAGCAGCCCGGGAGGCCCCCAGGCGACCCAGTACTTC. Residues: CASSPGGPQATQYF.

This clonotype was counted between two and nine times. J is TRBJ2-5 and V is TRBV12-3 or TRBV12-4; D is unresolved. The V end was cut by 3 bases, the J end by 2 bases, with 10 bases between. There are 14 residues in the CDR3. The CDR3 here is CASSFRSRQETQYF. DNA for the CDR3: TGTGCCAGCAGTTTCAGGTCTAGACAAGAGACCCAGTACTTC.

The chain has TRBV24-1 and TRBJ1-2; 10 nucleotides agree with TRBD1. Germline V gene data show CDR1 as KGHDR and CDR2 as SFDVKD. CDR3 length: 13 amino acids. The J segment lost 2 bases and the V segment lost 9 bases, leaving 2 bases of the junction unmatched. The CDR3 region has the DNA TGTGCCACCTCGGACAGGGGGAACTATGGCTACACCTTC. Its translation is CATSDRGNYGYTF.

This clonotype showed up just a few times. The chain employs TRBV5-1 and TRBJ1-2; TRBD1 matches 8 bases. From germline, CDR1 is SGHRS and CDR2 YFSETQ. The CDR3 is made up of 16 amino acids. Germline trimming cut 2 bases from V and 4 bases from J; bases unmatched to any gene: 10. The chain's CDR3 is CASSLGRGQASYGYTF. The CDR3 DNA is TGCGCCAGCAGCTTAGGCAGGGGGCAAGCCTCCTATGGCTACACCTTC.

The rearrangement joins TRBV10-3 to TRBJ2-4; a possible D gene is TRBD2 (5 bases). The J call may be in error: the DNA end matches TRBJ2-7 better. This CDR3 is 13 amino acids long. Germline V CDR1 and CDR2: ENHRY, SYGVKD. CDR3 loop: CAIRLAATYEQYF. The CDR3 region has the DNA TGTGCCATCCGGCTAGCTGCCACCTACGAGCAGTACTTC.

The genes are TRBV12-5 and TRBJ2-5; D unclear. The CDR3 contains 13 residues. V was shortened by 2 bases and J by 7 bases, with 11 bases between the two germline ends. Germline assignment: CDR1 LGHNT and CDR2 FRNRAP. The CDR3 region is CASGLKGPGTQYF. The CDR3 region has the DNA TGTGCTAGTGGTTTGAAAGGGCCGGGGACCCAGTACTTC.

The V and J genes are TRBV7-2 and TRBJ2-1; 9 nucleotides match TRBD2. The length of the CDR3 is 14 residues. In germline, CDR1 is SGHTA, CDR2 FQGNSA. V gave up 7 bases and J gave up 2 bases; unmatched junction bases: 3. The CDR3 sequence: CASTPSGAYNEQFF. Here the CDR3 DNA reads TGTGCCAGCACCCCTAGCGGGGCCTACAATGAGCAGTTCTTC.

The chain combines TRBV4-1 with TRBJ2-1, with 10 nucleotides matching TRBD2. This CDR3 has 16 amino acids. V was pared by 0 bases and J by 7 bases, with 6 bases of the junction left unmatched. CDR1 and CDR2 from the germline V gene are MGHRA and YSYEKL. The CDR3 DNA sequence: TGCGCCAGCAGCCAAGATGGAGCGGGAGGGGGGAATGAGCAGTTCTTC. It yields the protein CASSQDGAGGGNEQFF.